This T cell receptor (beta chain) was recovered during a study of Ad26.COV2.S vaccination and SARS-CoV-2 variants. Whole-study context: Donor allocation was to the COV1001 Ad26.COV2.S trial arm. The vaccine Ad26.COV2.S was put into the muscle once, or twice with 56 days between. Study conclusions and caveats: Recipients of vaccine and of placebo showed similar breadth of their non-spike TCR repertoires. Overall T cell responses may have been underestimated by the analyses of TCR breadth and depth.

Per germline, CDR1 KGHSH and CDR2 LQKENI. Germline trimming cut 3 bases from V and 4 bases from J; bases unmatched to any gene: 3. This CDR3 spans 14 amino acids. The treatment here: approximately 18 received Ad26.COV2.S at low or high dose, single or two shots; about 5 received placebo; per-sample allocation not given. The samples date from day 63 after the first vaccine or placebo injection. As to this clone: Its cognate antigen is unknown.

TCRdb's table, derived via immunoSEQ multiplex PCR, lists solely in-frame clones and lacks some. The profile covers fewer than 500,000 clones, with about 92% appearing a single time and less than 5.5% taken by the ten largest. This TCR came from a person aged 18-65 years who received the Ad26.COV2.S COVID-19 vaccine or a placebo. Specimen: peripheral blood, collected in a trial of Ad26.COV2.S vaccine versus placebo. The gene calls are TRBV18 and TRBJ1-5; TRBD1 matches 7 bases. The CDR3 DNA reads TGTGCCAGCTCACCCGGGACAGCAAATCAGCCCCAGCATTTT. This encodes CASSPGTANQPQHF.